This T cell receptor (beta chain) is drawn from a study of T cells expressing NK-cell markers. Study in general: Repertoire data for TCR beta were derived from sorted T cells (CD3+CD56+NKG2C+, CD3+CD56+NKG2C- and CD3+CD56-NKG2C+).

This CDR3 region has 12 residues. Germline assignment: CDR1 SQVTM and CDR2 ANQGSEA. TCRdb derives one entry per CDR3 protein from the 5' RACE reads, leaving out DNA. The table for this sample gives approximately 150,000 distinct CDR3 sequences. About this clonotype itself: Its antigen is not known.

General study results and limits: A few donors likewise had their CD3+CD56-NKG2C+ fraction led by these clonotypes.

The TCR comes from a man between 18 and 35 years old in good health. The chain employs TRBV29-1 and TRBJ2-7; there is no DNA to check the TCRdb D call of TRBD1. The sample consisted of blood T cells: a sorted CD56 or NKG2C T cell subset, CD4+ or CD8+ T cells, or bulk PBMC T cells (not recorded which). CDR3 amino acids: CSVGTGSYEQYF.